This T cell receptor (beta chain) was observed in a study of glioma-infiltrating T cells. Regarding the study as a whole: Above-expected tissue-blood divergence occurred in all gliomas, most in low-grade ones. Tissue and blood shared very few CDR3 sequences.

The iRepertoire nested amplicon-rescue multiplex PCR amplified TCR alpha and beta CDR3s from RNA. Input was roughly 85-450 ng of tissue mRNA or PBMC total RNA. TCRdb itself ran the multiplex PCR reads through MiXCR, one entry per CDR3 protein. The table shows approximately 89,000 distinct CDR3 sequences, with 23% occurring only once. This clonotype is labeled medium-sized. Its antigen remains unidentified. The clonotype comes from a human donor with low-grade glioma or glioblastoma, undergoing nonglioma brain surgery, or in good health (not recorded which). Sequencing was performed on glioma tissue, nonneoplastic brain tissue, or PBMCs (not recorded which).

The CDR3 is CASSLREGETQYF. The CDR3, as DNA: TGTGCCAGCAGTTTAAGAGAGGGAGAGACCCAGTACTTC. J is TRBJ2-5 and V is TRBV27; possibly TRBD2 for D (5 bases). The V end was cut by 2 bases, the J end by 4 bases, with 8 bases between. The germline V gene has CDR1 MNHEY and CDR2 SMNVEV (reference sequence). This CDR3 comprises 13 residues.